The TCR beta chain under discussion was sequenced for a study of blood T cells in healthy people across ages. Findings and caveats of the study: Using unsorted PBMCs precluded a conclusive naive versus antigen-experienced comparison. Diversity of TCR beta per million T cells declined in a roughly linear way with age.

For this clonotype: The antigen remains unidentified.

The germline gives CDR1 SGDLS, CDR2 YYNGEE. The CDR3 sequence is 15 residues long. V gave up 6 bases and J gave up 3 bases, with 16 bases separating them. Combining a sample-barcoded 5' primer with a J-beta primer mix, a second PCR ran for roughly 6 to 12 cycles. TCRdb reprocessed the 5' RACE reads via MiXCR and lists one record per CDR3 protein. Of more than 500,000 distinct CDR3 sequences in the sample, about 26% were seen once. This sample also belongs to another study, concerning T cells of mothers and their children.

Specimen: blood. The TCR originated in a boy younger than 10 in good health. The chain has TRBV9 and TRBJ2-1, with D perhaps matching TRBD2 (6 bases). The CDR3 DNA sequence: TGTGCCAGCACTCCCTCTAGCGCACTCTACAATGAGCAGTTCTTC. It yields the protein CASTPSSALYNEQFF. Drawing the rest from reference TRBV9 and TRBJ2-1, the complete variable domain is DSGVTQTPKHLITATGQRVTLRCSPRSGDLSVYWYQQSLDQGLQFLIQYYNGEERAKGNILERFSAQQFPDLHSELNLSSLELGDSALYFCASTPSSALYNEQFFGPGTRLTVL.